The rows below give T cell receptor beta chains drawn from one sample of a study of monozygotic twins with inflammatory bowel disease. Following a re-call of the 5' RACE reads, TCRdb has one entry per CDR3 protein and lacks DNA. Its table lists some 150,000 distinct CDR3 sequences. Specimen: blood. The receptors were sampled from a human donor with ulcerative colitis or Crohn's disease, or a healthy co-twin of an affected twin (not recorded which). Both conserved end residues are part of each CDR3. Fields, in order: CDR3 length, J gene, V gene, CDR3 protein.

cdr3_length: 16
j_call: TRBJ1-2
v_call: TRBV28
cdr3_aa: CASSSPRRAANYGYTF

cdr3_length: 15
j_call: TRBJ1-3
v_call: TRBV3-1
cdr3_aa: CASSQVPEGGNTIYF

cdr3_length: 15
j_call: TRBJ2-4
v_call: TRBV4-3
cdr3_aa: CASSPGRMGKNIQYF

cdr3_length: 15
j_call: TRBJ2-1
v_call: TRBV9
cdr3_aa: CASSLLGQPYNEQFF

cdr3_length: 14
j_call: TRBJ2-1
v_call: TRBV5-1
cdr3_aa: CASSLGGPENEQFF

cdr3_length: 15
j_call: TRBJ2-3
v_call: TRBV5-6
cdr3_aa: CASSFTRLSTDTQYF

cdr3_length: 12
j_call: TRBJ1-5
v_call: TRBV30
cdr3_aa: CAWSGYNQPQHF

cdr3_length: 13
j_call: TRBJ2-1
v_call: TRBV19
cdr3_aa: CASSGRNYNEQFF

cdr3_length: 13
j_call: TRBJ1-2
v_call: TRBV5-4
cdr3_aa: CASTQEGYYGYTF

cdr3_length: 15
j_call: TRBJ2-3
v_call: TRBV15
cdr3_aa: CATSTLYKGLDTQYF

cdr3_length: 15
j_call: TRBJ2-1
v_call: TRBV6-2/TRBV6-3
cdr3_aa: CASTHGTSGYNEQFF

cdr3_length: 15
j_call: TRBJ2-5
v_call: TRBV6-1
cdr3_aa: CATCSGGAAQETQYF

cdr3_length: 11
j_call: TRBJ1-1
v_call: TRBV2
cdr3_aa: CASLFDGEAFF

cdr3_length: 15
j_call: TRBJ1-1
v_call: TRBV6-5
cdr3_aa: CASSYSGGRWAEAFF

cdr3_length: 14
j_call: TRBJ1-6
v_call: TRBV6-1
cdr3_aa: CASSGDRGYSPLHF

cdr3_length: 16
j_call: TRBJ2-3
v_call: TRBV3-1
cdr3_aa: CASSQEGHPSGDTQYF

cdr3_length: 16
j_call: TRBJ2-3
v_call: TRBV20-1
cdr3_aa: CSARSNPGAVSDTQYF

cdr3_length: 15
j_call: TRBJ2-1
v_call: TRBV20-1
cdr3_aa: CSAPRGQGSYNEQFF

cdr3_length: 13
j_call: TRBJ2-1
v_call: TRBV20-1
cdr3_aa: CSALSGGDNEQFF

cdr3_length: 15
j_call: TRBJ1-5
v_call: TRBV4-2
cdr3_aa: CASSQDRGSNQPQHF

cdr3_length: 15
j_call: TRBJ2-1
v_call: TRBV10-3
cdr3_aa: CAIRETGSSYNGQFF

cdr3_length: 13
j_call: TRBJ1-4
v_call: TRBV5-4
cdr3_aa: CASSLRQGEKLFF

cdr3_length: 14
j_call: TRBJ2-7
v_call: TRBV19
cdr3_aa: CASSSPGETHEQYF

cdr3_length: 14
j_call: TRBJ2-7
v_call: TRBV20-1
cdr3_aa: CSAVSRGPPHEQYF

cdr3_length: 14
j_call: TRBJ2-1
v_call: TRBV11-2
cdr3_aa: CASSPRSRDNEQFF

cdr3_length: 17
j_call: TRBJ2-3
v_call: TRBV4-3
cdr3_aa: CASSQVKAIDITDTQYF

cdr3_length: 16
j_call: TRBJ1-5
v_call: TRBV19
cdr3_aa: CASTPLGVASNQPQHF

cdr3_length: 16
j_call: TRBJ1-1
v_call: TRBV19
cdr3_aa: CASSPSVSGYGTEAFF

cdr3_length: 13
j_call: TRBJ2-1
v_call: TRBV14
cdr3_aa: CASSQSLYNEQFF

cdr3_length: 12
j_call: TRBJ1-1
v_call: TRBV6-6
cdr3_aa: CASIKSDLEAFF

cdr3_length: 13
j_call: TRBJ2-5
v_call: TRBV20-1
cdr3_aa: CSAFLERVETQYF

cdr3_length: 13
j_call: TRBJ1-2
v_call: TRBV20-1
cdr3_aa: CSARGGGGYGYTF

cdr3_length: 15
j_call: TRBJ1-1
v_call: TRBV5-6
cdr3_aa: CASSSGRTGENEAFF

cdr3_length: 14
j_call: TRBJ1-1
v_call: TRBV28
cdr3_aa: CASSFDSWGTEAFF

cdr3_length: 15
j_call: TRBJ1-5
v_call: TRBV5-1
cdr3_aa: CASSLAGGGNQPQHF

cdr3_length: 13
j_call: TRBJ1-2
v_call: TRBV19
cdr3_aa: CASSITDNYGYTF

cdr3_length: 15
j_call: TRBJ2-2
v_call: TRBV3-1
cdr3_aa: CASSQRLGLGGELFF

cdr3_length: 14
j_call: TRBJ1-2
v_call: TRBV19
cdr3_aa: CASSIQGANYGYTF

cdr3_length: 17
j_call: TRBJ2-3
v_call: TRBV20-1
cdr3_aa: CSARDREARPSTDTQYF

cdr3_length: 16
j_call: TRBJ2-5
v_call: TRBV7-9
cdr3_aa: CASSSRTGSRQETQYF

cdr3_length: 14
j_call: TRBJ2-1
v_call: TRBV20-1
cdr3_aa: CSFPGTRSHNEQFF

cdr3_length: 14
j_call: TRBJ1-3
v_call: TRBV7-9
cdr3_aa: CASSLAFSGNTIYF

cdr3_length: 14
j_call: TRBJ2-3
v_call: TRBV6-1
cdr3_aa: CASSDGQPTDTQYF

cdr3_length: 15
j_call: TRBJ2-5
v_call: TRBV4-1
cdr3_aa: CASSQDDWARETQYF

cdr3_length: 15
j_call: TRBJ2-7
v_call: TRBV4-3
cdr3_aa: CASSQSLAGYYEQYF